This T cell receptor beta chain was identified during a study of blood T cell repertoires in COVID-19. This table comes from immunoSEQ multiplex PCR, and its TCRdb copy is limited to in-frame clones, with some not included. The repertoire holds roughly 300,000 clones, with approximately 89% as singletons. The V end was cut by 3 bases, the J end by 2 bases, with 13 bases between. The CDR3 spans 15 residues. Germline lookup yields CDR1 MNHEY and CDR2 SVGEGT. The chain is built from TRBV6-2 or TRBV6-3 and TRBJ2-5; D possibly corresponds to TRBD1 (5 bases). Sequencing was done on a sample of peripheral blood. The receptor comes from a woman aged 45-60 years who had recovered from COVID-19. The chain's CDR3 is CASSYWGLQQETQYF. CDR3 nucleotide sequence: TGTGCCAGCAGTTATTGGGGCCTACAGCAAGAGACCCAGTACTTC.